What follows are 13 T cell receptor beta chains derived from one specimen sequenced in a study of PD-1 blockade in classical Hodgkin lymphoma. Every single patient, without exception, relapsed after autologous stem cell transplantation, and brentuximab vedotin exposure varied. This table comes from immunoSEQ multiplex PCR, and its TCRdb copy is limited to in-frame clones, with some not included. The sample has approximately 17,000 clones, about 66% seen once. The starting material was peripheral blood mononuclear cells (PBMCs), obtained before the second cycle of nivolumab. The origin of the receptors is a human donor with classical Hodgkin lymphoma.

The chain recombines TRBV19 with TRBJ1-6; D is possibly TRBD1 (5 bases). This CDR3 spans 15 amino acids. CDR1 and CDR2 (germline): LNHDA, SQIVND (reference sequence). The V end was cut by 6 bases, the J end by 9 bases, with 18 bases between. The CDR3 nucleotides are TGTGCCAGTAGCCTCAGTGGGGCAGGCTCTTCACCCCTCCACTTT. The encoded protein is CASSLSGAGSSPLHF.

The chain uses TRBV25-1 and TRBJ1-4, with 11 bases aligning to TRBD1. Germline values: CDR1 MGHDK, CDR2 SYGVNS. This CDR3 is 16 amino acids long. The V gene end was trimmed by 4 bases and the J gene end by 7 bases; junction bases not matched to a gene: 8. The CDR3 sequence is CASSASRGTGGEKLFF. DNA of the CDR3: TGTGCCAGCAGTGCCTCCAGGGGGACAGGGGGTGAAAAACTGTTTTTT.

The CDR3, as DNA: TGTGCCAGCAGTGAAGGGAGGATGTATAGCAATCAGCCCCAGCATTTT. Encoded protein: CASSEGRMYSNQPQHF. V usage is TRBV6-1 and J usage is TRBJ1-5; D remains unclear. The V and J ends lost 1 base and 0 bases respectively, with 10 bases between them. The germline V gene has CDR1 MNHNS and CDR2 SASEGT. The CDR3 is 16 residues long.

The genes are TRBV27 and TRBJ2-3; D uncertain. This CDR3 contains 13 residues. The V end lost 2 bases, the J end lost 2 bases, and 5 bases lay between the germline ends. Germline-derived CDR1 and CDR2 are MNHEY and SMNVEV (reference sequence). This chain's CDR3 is CASSLATTDTQYF. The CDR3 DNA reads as TGTGCCAGCAGTTTAGCGACCACAGATACGCAGTATTTT.

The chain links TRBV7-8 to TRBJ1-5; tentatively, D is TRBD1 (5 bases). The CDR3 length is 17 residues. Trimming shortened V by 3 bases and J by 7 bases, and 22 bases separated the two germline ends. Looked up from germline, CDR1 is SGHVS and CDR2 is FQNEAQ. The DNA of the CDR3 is TGTGCCAGCAGCTTGTCGCGGTTTTCGGGGCGTACACAGCCCCAGCATTTT. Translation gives CASSLSRFSGRTQPQHF.

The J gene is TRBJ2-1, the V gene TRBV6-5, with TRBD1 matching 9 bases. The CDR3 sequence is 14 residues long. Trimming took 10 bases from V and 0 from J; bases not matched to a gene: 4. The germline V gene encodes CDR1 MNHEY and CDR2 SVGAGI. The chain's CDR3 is CATGGQGSYNEQFF. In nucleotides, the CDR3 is TGTGCCACCGGGGGACAGGGCTCCTACAATGAGCAGTTCTTC.

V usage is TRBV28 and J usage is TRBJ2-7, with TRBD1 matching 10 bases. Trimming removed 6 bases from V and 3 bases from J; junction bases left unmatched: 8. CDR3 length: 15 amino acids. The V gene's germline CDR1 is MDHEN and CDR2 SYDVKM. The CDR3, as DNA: TGTGCCAGCAGGATCCCGGGACAGGGGCACTACGAGCAGTACTTC. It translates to CASRIPGQGHYEQYF.

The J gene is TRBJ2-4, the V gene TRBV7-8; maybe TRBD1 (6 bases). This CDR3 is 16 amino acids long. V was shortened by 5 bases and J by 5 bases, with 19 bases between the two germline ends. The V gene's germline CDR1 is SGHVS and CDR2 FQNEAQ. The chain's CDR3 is CASSAQTGILQNIQYF. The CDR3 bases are TGTGCCAGCAGCGCCCAGACAGGAATCCTCCAAAACATTCAGTACTTC.

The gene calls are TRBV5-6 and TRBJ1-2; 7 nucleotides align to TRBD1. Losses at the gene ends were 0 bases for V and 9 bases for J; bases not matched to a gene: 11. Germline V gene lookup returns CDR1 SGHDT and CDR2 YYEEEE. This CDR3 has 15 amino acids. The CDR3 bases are TGTGCCAGCAGCTTGGCCGGGACAGCAACGCCCCGCTACACCTTC. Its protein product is CASSLAGTATPRYTF.

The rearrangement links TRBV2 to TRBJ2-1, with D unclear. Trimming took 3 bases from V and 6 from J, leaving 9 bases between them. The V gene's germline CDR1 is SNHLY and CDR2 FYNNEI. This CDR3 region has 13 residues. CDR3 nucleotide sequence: TGTGCCAGCAGTGAGGGCACCTCCAATGAGCAGTTCTTC. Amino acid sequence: CASSEGTSNEQFF.

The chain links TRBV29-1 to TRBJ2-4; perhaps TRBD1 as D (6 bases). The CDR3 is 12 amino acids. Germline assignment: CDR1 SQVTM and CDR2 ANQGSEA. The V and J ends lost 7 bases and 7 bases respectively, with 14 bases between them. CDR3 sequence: CSAGTSMNIQYF. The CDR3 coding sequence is TGCAGCGCCGGGACATCAATGAACATTCAGTACTTC. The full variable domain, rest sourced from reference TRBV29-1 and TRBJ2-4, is SAVISQKPSRDICQRGTSLTIQCQVDSQVTMMFWYRQQPGQSLTLIATANQGSEATYESGFVIDKFPISRPNLTFSTLTVSNMSPEDSSIYLCSAGTSMNIQYFGAGTRLSVL.

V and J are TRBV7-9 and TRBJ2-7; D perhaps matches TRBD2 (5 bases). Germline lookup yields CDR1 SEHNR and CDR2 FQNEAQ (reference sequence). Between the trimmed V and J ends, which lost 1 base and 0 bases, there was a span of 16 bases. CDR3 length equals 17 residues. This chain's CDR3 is CASSLGLGGLYSYEQYF. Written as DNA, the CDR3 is TGTGCCAGCAGCTTAGGATTGGGCGGGCTCTACTCCTACGAGCAGTACTTC.

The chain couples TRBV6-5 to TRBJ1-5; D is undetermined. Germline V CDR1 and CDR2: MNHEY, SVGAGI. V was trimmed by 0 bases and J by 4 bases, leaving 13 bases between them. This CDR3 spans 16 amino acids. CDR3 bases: TGTGCCAGCAGTTACTCAATTGAACAGAAAAATCAGCCCCAGCATTTT. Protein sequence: CASSYSIEQKNQPQHF.